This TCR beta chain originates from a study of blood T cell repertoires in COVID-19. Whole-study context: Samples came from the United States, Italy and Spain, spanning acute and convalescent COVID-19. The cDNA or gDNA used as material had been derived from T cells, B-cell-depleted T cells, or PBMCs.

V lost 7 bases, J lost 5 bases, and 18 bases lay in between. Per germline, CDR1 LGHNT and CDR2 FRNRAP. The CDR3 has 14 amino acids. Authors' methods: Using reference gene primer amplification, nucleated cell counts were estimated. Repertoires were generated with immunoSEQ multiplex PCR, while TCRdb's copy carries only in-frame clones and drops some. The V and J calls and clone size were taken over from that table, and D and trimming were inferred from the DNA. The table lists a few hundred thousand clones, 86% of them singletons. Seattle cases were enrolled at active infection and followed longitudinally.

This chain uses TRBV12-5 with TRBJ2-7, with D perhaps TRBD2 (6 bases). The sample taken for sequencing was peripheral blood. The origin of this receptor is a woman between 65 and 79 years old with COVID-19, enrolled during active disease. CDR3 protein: CASAPGEGGNEQYF. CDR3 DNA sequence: TGTGCTAGTGCCCCTGGAGAGGGAGGAAACGAGCAGTACTTC.